The 14 T cell receptor beta chains below all came from one sample that was sequenced in a study of T cell repertoires in ileal Crohn's disease. Profiled with immunoSEQ multiplex PCR; TCRdb holds only in-frame clones, not every one. The table shows some 5,900 clones, with about 85% occurring only once. The source material was ileal tissue. Receptors were obtained from an adult with Crohn's disease.

The CDR3 here is CSARTSGRDTQYF. The DNA of the CDR3 is TGCAGCGCTAGGACTAGCGGGAGGGATACGCAGTATTTT. J is TRBJ2-3 and V is TRBV29-1; 14 nucleotides agree with TRBD2. Per the germline V gene, CDR1 is SQVTM and CDR2 is ANQGSEA. The ends lost 7 bases at V and 6 bases at J; junction bases unmatched: 3. CDR3 length: 13 residues.

This chain links TRBV19 with TRBJ1-2; TRBD1 is a possible D gene (5 bases). The CDR3 is 15 amino acids. The V end lost 4 bases, the J end lost 1 base, and 13 bases lay between the germline ends. The germline CDR1 and CDR2 sequences are LNHDA and SQIVND (reference sequence). The CDR3 protein is CASSTTLGVNYGYTF. CDR3 coding DNA: TGTGCCAGTAGTACCACATTAGGGGTTAACTATGGCTACACCTTC.

The chain employs TRBV18 and TRBJ2-2, with 7 nucleotides matching TRBD1. Germline V gene lookup returns CDR1 KGHSH and CDR2 LQKENI. J lost 5 bases, V lost 3 bases, and 3 bases had no gene match. This CDR3 has 14 amino acids. The CDR3 coding sequence is TGTGCCAGCTCACCGGGGACAGTTACCGGGGAGCTGTTTTTT. Translation gives CASSPGTVTGELFF. The variable domain in full, completed from reference TRBV18 and TRBJ2-2, reads NAGVMQNPRHLVRRRGQEARLRCSPMKGHSHVYWYRQLPEEGLKFMVYLQKENIIDESGMPKERFSAEFPKEGPSILRIQQVVRGDSAAYFCASSPGTVTGELFFGEGSRLTVL.

The genes are TRBV7-8 and TRBJ1-4, with 12 bases aligning to TRBD1. Germline V gives CDR1 SGHVS, CDR2 FQNEAQ. With V trimmed by 1 base and J by 5 bases, 2 bases remained unmatched. This CDR3 is built from 16 residues. The CDR3 sequence is CASSLGDRGRNEKLFF. CDR3 coding DNA: TGTGCCAGCAGCTTAGGGGACAGGGGGCGAAATGAAAAACTGTTTTTT.

This chain joins TRBV5-8 and TRBJ1-2; TRBD1 might be the D (6 bases). Germline V gene data show CDR1 as SGHTS and CDR2 as YDEGEE. V was trimmed by 2 bases and J by 2 bases, leaving 13 bases between them. This CDR3 has 15 amino acids. The DNA for the CDR3 is TGTGCCAGCAGCTTCGTAGGACAGACAAACTATGGCTACACCTTC. Its protein is CASSFVGQTNYGYTF. Full variable domain (rest looked up from reference TRBV5-8 and TRBJ1-2): EAGVTQSPTHLIKTRGQQATLRCSPISGHTSVYWYQQALGLGLQFLLWYDEGEERNRGNFPPRFSGRQFPNYSSELNVNALELEDSALYLCASSFVGQTNYGYTFGSGTRLTVV.

The chain uses TRBV30 and TRBJ2-7, with a tentative D call TRBD1 (6 bases). The CDR3 runs to 14 residues. Germline V CDR1 and CDR2: GTSNPN, SVGIG (reference sequence). V lost 1 base, J lost 0 bases, and 10 bases lay in between. The DNA for the CDR3 is TGTGCCTGGAGTGATGACAGGACCTCCTACGAGCAGTACTTC. Translated, it gives CAWSDDRTSYEQYF.

This clone has just one count. The CDR3 loop reads CASSLRGQGKKYF. The CDR3 region has the DNA TGTGCCAGCAGTTTAAGGGGACAGGGTAAAAAGTACTTC. This chain uses TRBV27 with TRBJ2-7, with 9 bases fitting TRBD1. The CDR3 is made up of 13 amino acids. The J segment lost 11 bases and the V segment lost 2 bases, leaving 7 bases of the junction unmatched. Germline lookup yields CDR1 MNHEY and CDR2 SMNVEV (reference sequence).

Only one count was recorded for this clone. The J gene is TRBJ1-2, the V gene TRBV6-1; 10 bases align to TRBD1. Germline V gene lookup returns CDR1 MNHNS and CDR2 SASEGT. The CDR3 runs 14 residues. The trim removed 5 bases at V and 8 bases at J, leaving 8 bases unmatched. The chain's CDR3 is CASSKPGTGVGYTF. CDR3 nucleotide sequence: TGTGCCAGCAGTAAGCCCGGGACAGGGGTCGGCTACACCTTC.

The chain uses TRBV6-1 and TRBJ1-1, with 9 bases matching TRBD1. From germline, CDR1 is MNHNS and CDR2 SASEGT. The V segment lost 6 bases and the J segment 1 base; nucleotides outside the gene matches: 6. The CDR3 runs to 15 residues. The CDR3 reads CASSETGQGNTEAFF. In DNA, the CDR3 is TGTGCCAGCAGCGAAACGGGACAGGGGAACACTGAAGCTTTCTTT.

This clone was found once. The gene calls are TRBV7-2 and TRBJ2-6, with TRBD1 as a possible D gene (5 bases). Germline assignment: CDR1 SGHTA and CDR2 FQGNSA. The germline V and J ends were trimmed by 6 bases and 0 bases, with 18 bases remaining between them. This CDR3 region has 18 residues. Here the CDR3 DNA reads TGTGCCAGCAGGACCGGCAGGGCCTCCATCTCTGGGGCCAACGTCCTGACTTTC. Protein: CASRTGRASISGANVLTF.

The chain is built from TRBV30 and TRBJ2-1; TRBD1 might be the D (6 bases). The germline V and J ends were trimmed by 8 bases and 6 bases, with 20 bases remaining between them. Germline V gene sequence: CDR1 GTSNPN, CDR2 SVGIG (reference sequence). The CDR3 loop spans 14 amino acids. The CDR3 here is CATGTGRGVNEQFF. The DNA for the CDR3 is TGTGCCACTGGTACAGGGAGAGGGGTCAATGAGCAGTTCTTC.

The chain joins TRBV6-6 to TRBJ1-4; 9 nucleotides agree with TRBD1. The CDR3 contains 14 residues. Germline loops: CDR1 MNHNY, CDR2 SVGAGI (reference sequence). J lost 8 bases, V lost 6 bases, and 7 bases had no gene match. The DNA for the CDR3 is TGTGCCAGCAGGACAGGGACAGGGAACGAAAAACTGTTTTTT. Residues: CASRTGTGNEKLFF.

V gene TRBV7-9 combines with J gene TRBJ2-2; tentatively, D is TRBD1 (6 bases). V lost 8 bases and J lost 4, with 14 bases in between. Germline CDR1 SEHNR, CDR2 FQNEAQ (reference sequence). The CDR3 contains 14 residues. The CDR3 sequence: CASGGRGGTGELFF. The CDR3 DNA follows: TGTGCCAGCGGGGGAAGAGGGGGCACCGGGGAGCTGTTTTTT.

In its sample, this clone was seen a few times. The genes are TRBV5-6 and TRBJ1-6; D may be TRBD1 (6 bases). The V end lost 4 bases, the J end lost 0 bases, and 8 bases lay between the germline ends. CDR1 and CDR2 (germline): SGHDT, YYEEEE. The CDR3 sequence is 15 residues long. The CDR3 nucleotides are TGTGCCAGCAGCGGACAGAGCTCCTATAATTCACCCCTCCACTTT. Protein product: CASSGQSSYNSPLHF.